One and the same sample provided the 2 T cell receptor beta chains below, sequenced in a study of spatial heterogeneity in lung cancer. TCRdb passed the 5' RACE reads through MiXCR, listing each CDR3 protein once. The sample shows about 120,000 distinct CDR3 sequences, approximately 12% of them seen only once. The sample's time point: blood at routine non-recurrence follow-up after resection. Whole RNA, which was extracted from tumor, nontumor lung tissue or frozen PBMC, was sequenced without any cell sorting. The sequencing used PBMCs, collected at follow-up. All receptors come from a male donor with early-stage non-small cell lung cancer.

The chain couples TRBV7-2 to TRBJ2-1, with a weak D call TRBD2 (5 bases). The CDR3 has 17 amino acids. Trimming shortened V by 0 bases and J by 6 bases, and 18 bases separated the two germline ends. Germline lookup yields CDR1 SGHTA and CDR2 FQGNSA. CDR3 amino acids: CASSLAWTSNVGNEQFF. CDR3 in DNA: TGTGCCAGCAGCTTAGCGTGGACTTCCAACGTTGGCAATGAGCAGTTCTTC.

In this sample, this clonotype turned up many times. CDR3 nucleotides: TGTGCCAGCAGCTCGAGCCTTTACGAGCAGTACTTC. Amino acids: CASSSSLYEQYF. The gene calls are TRBV7-2 and TRBJ2-7; D remains ambiguous. Germline assignment: CDR1 SGHTA and CDR2 FQGNSA. The CDR3 loop spans 12 amino acids. V was shortened by 4 bases and J by 4 bases, with 8 bases between the two germline ends.